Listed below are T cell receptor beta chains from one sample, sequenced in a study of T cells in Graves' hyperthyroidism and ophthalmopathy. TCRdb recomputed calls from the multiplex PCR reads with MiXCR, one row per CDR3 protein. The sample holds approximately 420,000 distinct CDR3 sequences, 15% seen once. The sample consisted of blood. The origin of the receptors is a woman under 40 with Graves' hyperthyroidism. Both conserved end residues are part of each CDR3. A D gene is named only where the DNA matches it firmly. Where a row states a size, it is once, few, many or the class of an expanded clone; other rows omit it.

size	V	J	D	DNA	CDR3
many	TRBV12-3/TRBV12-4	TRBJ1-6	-	TGTGCCAGCAGTGCACAGGGAGGTGGTAATTCACCCCTCCACTTT	CASSAQGGGNSPLHF
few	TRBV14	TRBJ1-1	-	TGTGCCAGCAGCCAAGATAGGGGGGTTTCGTGGACTGAAGCTTTCTTT	CASSQDRGVSWTEAFF
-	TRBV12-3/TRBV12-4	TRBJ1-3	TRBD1	TGTGCCAGCAGTTTAAGGTTTGGACAGGGGCTGATTAACACCATATATTTT	CASSLRFGQGLINTIYF
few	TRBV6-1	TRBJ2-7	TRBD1	TGTGCCAGCAGGACCGCCCAGGGGGTATACGAGCAGTACTTC	CASRTAQGVYEQYF
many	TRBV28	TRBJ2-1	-	TGTGCCAGCAAAAGGGCAAGCTCCTACAATGAGCAGTTCTTC	CASKRASSYNEQFF
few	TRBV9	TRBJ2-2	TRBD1	TGTGCCAGCAGCCCAAGACAGGGTCGTACCGGGGAGCTGTTTTTT	CASSPRQGRTGELFF
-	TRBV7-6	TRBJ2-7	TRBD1	TGTGCCAGCAGCTTAGTGTCGGGGACAGGGAACGAGCAGTACTTC	CASSLVSGTGNEQYF
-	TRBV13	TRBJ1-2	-	TGTGCCAGCACCAACAGCAGGGACGCCTATGGCTACACCTTC	CASTNSRDAYGYTF
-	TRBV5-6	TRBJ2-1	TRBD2	TGTGCCAGCAGCCCACCCGGACTAGCGGGATCCTACAATGAGCAGTTCTTC	CASSPPGLAGSYNEQFF
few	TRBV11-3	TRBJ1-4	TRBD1	TGTGCCAGCATCTTCCCCGGGACAGGGGCAACTAATGAAAAACTGTTTTTT	CASIFPGTGATNEKLFF
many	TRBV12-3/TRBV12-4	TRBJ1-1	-	TGTGCCAGCAGTTTAGAGGGACCTTGGGACGAAGCTTTCTTT	CASSLEGPWDEAFF
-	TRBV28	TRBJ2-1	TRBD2	TGTGCCAGCAGTGAGCCTAGCGGGAGATTCTACAATGAGCAGTTCTTC	CASSEPSGRFYNEQFF
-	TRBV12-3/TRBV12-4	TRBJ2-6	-	TGTGCCAGCGCCCCAGGGGGGGCCAACGTCCTGACTTTC	CASAPGGANVLTF
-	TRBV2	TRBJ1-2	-	TGTGCCAGCAGTGAAGCTTCCTATGGCTACACCTTC	CASSEASYGYTF
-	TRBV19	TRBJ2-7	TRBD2	TGTGCCAGTAGTACGCTAGCGGGAGATTACGAGCAGTACTTC	CASSTLAGDYEQYF
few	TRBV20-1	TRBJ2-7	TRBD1	TGCAGTGCTGGACAGGGTCGGAACGAGCAGTACTTC	CSAGQGRNEQYF
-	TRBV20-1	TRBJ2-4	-	TGCAGTGCTATAAAAGACCCTGTCGCCAAAAACATTCAGTACTTC	CSAIKDPVAKNIQYF
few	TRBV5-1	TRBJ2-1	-	TGCGCCAGCAACTCCCCGGGAGAGAGGTACAATGAGCAGTTCTTC	CASNSPGERYNEQFF
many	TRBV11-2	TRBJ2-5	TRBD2	TGTGCCAGCACGGGGAGGGTAGAGACCCAGTACTTC	CASTGRVETQYF
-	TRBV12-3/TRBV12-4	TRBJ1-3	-	TGTGCCAGCAGTTCGATCGGCGGGGTCGGAAACACCATATATTTT	CASSSIGGVGNTIYF
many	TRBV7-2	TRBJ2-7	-	TGTGCCAGCAGCTGGAAAACTACACGTGGGGGGTCCTACGAGCAGTACTTC	CASSWKTTRGGSYEQYF
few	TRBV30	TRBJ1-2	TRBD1	TGTGCCTGGAGGGACCAGGGGGCAGGGGGTAATGGCTACACCTTC	CAWRDQGAGGNGYTF
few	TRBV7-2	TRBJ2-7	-	TGTGCCAGCAGCCCGCAGATGAGCTCCTACGAGCAGTACTTC	CASSPQMSSYEQYF
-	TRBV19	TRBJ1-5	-	TGTGCCAGTAGGGGAAATGGGCCCCAGCATTTT	CASRGNGPQHF
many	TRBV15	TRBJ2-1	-	TGTGCCACCAGCAGTGCCCCTAGCTCCTACAATGAGCAGTTCTTC	CATSSAPSSYNEQFF
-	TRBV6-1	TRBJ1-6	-	TGTGCCACCACTAAGGGCAGAGATAATTCACCCCTCCACTTT	CATTKGRDNSPLHF
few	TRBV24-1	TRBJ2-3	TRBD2	TGTGCCACCAGTGACTCGTTACCTCCTTCGGGAGGGGGCACAGATACGCAGTATTTT	CATSDSLPPSGGGTDTQYF
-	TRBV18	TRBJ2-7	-	TGTGCCAGCTCACGCTTGCTACTCGAGCAGTACTTC	CASSRLLLEQYF
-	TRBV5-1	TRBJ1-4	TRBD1	TGCGCCAGCAGCTTGGACGGGACAGGGGCAACTAATGAAAAACTGTTTTTT	CASSLDGTGATNEKLFF
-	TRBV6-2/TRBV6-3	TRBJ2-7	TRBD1	TGTGCCAGCACCTATAGGGACAGGGTCTACGAGCAGTACTTC	CASTYRDRVYEQYF
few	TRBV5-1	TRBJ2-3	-	TGCGCCAGCAGCTCTGAAAGCTCAGATACGCAGTATTTT	CASSSESSDTQYF
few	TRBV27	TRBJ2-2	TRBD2	TGTGCCTGCAGGGGACTAGCGGGAGGTTTGAACACCGGGGAGCTGTTTTTT	CACRGLAGGLNTGELFF
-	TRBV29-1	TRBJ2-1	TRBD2	TGCAGCGCGCGAGCATTCCTAGCGGGAGACTACAATGAGCAGTTCTTC	CSARAFLAGDYNEQFF
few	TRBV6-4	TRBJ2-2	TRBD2	TGTGCCAGCAGTGACTCCAGCGGGAGCACCGGGGAGCTGTTTTTT	CASSDSSGSTGELFF
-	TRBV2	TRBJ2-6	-	TGTGCCAGCAGTGAGGGGTCAGGTCCTAACTCTGGGGCCAACGTCCTGACTTTC	CASSEGSGPNSGANVLTF
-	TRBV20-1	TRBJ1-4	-	TGCAGTGCTAGAGAGGACGCCTATAATGAAAAACTGTTTTTT	CSAREDAYNEKLFF
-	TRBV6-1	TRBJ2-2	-	TGTGCCAGCAGTGAACGCCCCGGTGACACCGGGGAGCTGTTTTTT	CASSERPGDTGELFF
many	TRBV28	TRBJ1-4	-	TGTGCCAGCAGTAAAATCAACCTAAAACAGGGCCCAACTAATGAAAAACTGTTTTTT	CASSKINLKQGPTNEKLFF
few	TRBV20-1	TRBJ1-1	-	TGCAGTGCTAGAGAGGTTGTGAACAGTGAAGCTTTCTTT	CSAREVVNSEAFF
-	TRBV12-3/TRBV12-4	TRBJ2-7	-	TGTGCCAGCAGTAAAGAAGAAAGTTACGAGCAGTACTTC	CASSKEESYEQYF
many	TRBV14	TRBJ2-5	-	TGTGCCAGCAGCCAAGGGACATTTAGCCAAGAGACCCAGTACTTC	CASSQGTFSQETQYF
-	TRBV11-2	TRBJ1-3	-	TGTGCCAGCAGCTGGGGCAGGGAGGGAAACACCATATATTTT	CASSWGREGNTIYF
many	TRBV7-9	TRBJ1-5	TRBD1	TGTGCCAGCAGCCGACAGGGCAACAATCAGCCCCAGCATTTT	CASSRQGNNQPQHF
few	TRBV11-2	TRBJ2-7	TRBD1	TGTGCCAGCACCCCCGGGGACAGGACGAGCTACGAGCAGTACTTC	CASTPGDRTSYEQYF
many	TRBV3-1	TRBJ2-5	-	TGTGCCAGCAGCCATCTCCAAGAGACCCAGTACTTC	CASSHLQETQYF
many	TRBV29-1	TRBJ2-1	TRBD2	TGCAGCGTTGAACTCCTAGCGGGAGGGCCTCAGGAGCAGTTCTTC	CSVELLAGGPQEQFF
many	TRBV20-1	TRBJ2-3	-	TGCAGTGCTAGAGTCCAAGGGACTGATACGCAGTATTTT	CSARVQGTDTQYF
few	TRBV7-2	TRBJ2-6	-	TGTGCCAGCAGCTTATTGGGGGCTGGGGGGGCCAACGTCCTGACTTTC	CASSLLGAGGANVLTF